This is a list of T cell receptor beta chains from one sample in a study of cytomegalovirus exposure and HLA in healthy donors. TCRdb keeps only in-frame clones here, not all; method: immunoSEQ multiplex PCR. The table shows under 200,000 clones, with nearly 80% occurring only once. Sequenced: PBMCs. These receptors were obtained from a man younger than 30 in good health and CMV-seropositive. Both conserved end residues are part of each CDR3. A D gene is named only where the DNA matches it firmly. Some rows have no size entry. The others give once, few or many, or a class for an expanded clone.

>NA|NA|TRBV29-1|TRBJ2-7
CSVVRDTSYEQYF
TGCAGCGTTGTCAGGGATACTTCCTACGAGCAGTACTTC
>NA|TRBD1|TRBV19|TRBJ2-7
CASSSPGQGFEQYF
TGTGCCAGTAGTTCGCCGGGACAGGGATTCGAGCAGTACTTC
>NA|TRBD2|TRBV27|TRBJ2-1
CASGLRTSGRNEQFF
TGTGCCAGCGGACTTCGGACTAGCGGGAGGAATGAGCAGTTCTTC
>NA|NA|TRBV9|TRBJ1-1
CASSVAPAGEWTEAFF
TGTGCCAGCAGCGTAGCCCCGGCAGGGGAATGGACTGAAGCTTTCTTT
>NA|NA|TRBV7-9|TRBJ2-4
CASSDNRGAKNIQYF
TGTGCCAGCAGCGACAATCGGGGAGCCAAAAACATTCAGTACTTC
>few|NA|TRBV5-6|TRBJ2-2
CASSPGPFWELFF
TGTGCCAGCAGCCCAGGCCCTTTTTGGGAGCTGTTTTTT
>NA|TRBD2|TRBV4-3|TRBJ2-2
CASSPQAGGPRTGELFF
TGCGCCAGCAGCCCACAAGCGGGGGGGCCAAGGACCGGGGAGCTGTTTTTT
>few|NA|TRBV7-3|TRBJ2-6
CASSLISLGAGANGLTF
TGTGCCAGCAGCTTAATTAGTCTAGGGGCTGGGGCCAACGGCCTGACTTTC
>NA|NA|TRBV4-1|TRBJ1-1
CASSQGPSFDTEAFF
TGCGCCAGCAGCCAAGGGCCAAGTTTTGACACTGAAGCTTTCTTT
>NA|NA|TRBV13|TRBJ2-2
CASSLGQGPNTGELFF
TGTGCCAGCAGCTTAGGGCAGGGGCCGAACACCGGGGAGCTGTTTTTT
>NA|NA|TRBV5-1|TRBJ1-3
CASSDDRSSGNTIYF
TGCGCCAGCAGCGACGACAGAAGCTCTGGAAACACCATATATTTT
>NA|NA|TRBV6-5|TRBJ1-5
CASSYSGGNNQPQHF
TGTGCCAGCAGTTACTCGGGAGGGAACAATCAGCCCCAGCATTTT
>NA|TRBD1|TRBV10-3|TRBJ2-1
CAISDNRGYEQFF
TGTGCCATCAGTGACAACAGGGGGTATGAGCAGTTCTTC
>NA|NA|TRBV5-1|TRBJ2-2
CASSLLLAGTGELFF
TGCGCCAGCAGCTTGCTGCTAGCTGGCACCGGGGAGCTGTTTTTT
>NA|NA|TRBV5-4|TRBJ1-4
CASSLGREANEKLFF
TGTGCCAGCAGCTTGGGACGGGAGGCTAATGAAAAACTGTTTTTT